Following are 9 T cell receptor beta chains from one sample sequenced in a study of T cell responses to AZD1222 COVID-19 vaccine (dated by TCRdb to the early 2020s). Interpreted using the paper, the time point label stands for: baseline before first vaccination. The method behind the library was the immunoSEQ multiplex PCR assay. What TCRdb holds here is the immuneACCESS table cut down to in-frame rearrangements. Part of the clones is not present; checked against another copy, under half of the missing clones reflect an unresolved V gene, and the others are unexplained. This sample comprises 120,000 or so clones, roughly 88% of them detected only once. The top ten clonotypes cover about 4.9% of the sample. The source was peripheral blood, collected on day 0 of AZD1222 vaccination. Source of these receptors: an adult in good health.

The gene calls are TRBV7-3 and TRBJ2-1; D perhaps matches TRBD1 (6 bases). Germline V gives CDR1 SGHTA, CDR2 FQGTGA. Trimming left V 0 bases short and J 6 bases short, with 12 bases between. The length of the CDR3 is 15 residues. The CDR3 spells CASSLTRDTANEQFF. The DNA of the CDR3 is TGTGCCAGCAGCTTAACCCGGGACACAGCCAATGAGCAGTTCTTC.

V and J are TRBV7-9 and TRBJ1-4, with TRBD1 identical over 7 bases. The CDR3 loop spans 14 amino acids. CDR1 and CDR2 from the germline V gene are SEHNR and FQNEAQ (reference sequence). The V and J ends lost 6 bases and 8 bases, in that order; junction bases with no gene match: 9. The CDR3 DNA reads as TGTGCCAGCAGACAGAAGACAGGGACCGAAAAACTGTTTTTT. Its protein product is CASRQKTGTEKLFF.

The J gene is TRBJ2-2, the V gene TRBV3-1 (or the pseudogene TRBV3-2); D is possibly TRBD1 (6 bases). Deletions cut 1 base from V and 3 bases from J, with 6 bases between. The CDR3 has 14 amino acids. Germline CDR1 and CDR2: LGHDT and YNNKEL (reference sequence). CDR3 sequence: CASSQGQDTGELFF. The CDR3 DNA follows: TGTGCCAGCAGCCAAGGACAGGACACCGGGGAGCTGTTTTTT.

This chain links TRBV4-1 with TRBJ2-3; possible D gene TRBD1, 6 bases. The CDR3 runs to 16 residues. The V and J ends lost 4 bases and 6 bases respectively, with 20 bases between them. Germline CDR1 is MGHRA and CDR2 is YSYEKL. CDR3 protein: CASSPEQGSRTDTQYF. The CDR3 coding sequence is TGCGCCAGCAGCCCGGAGCAGGGGAGTAGGACCGATACGCAGTATTTT.

The chain carries TRBV3-1 (or the pseudogene TRBV3-2) and TRBJ1-6; 10 nucleotides align to TRBD1. J was trimmed by 7 bases and V by 5 bases; bases with no gene match: 5. The CDR3 is 15 amino acids. CDR1 and CDR2 (germline): LGHDT, YNNKEL (reference sequence). The CDR3 loop reads CASSYTTGGNSPLHF. The DNA for the CDR3 is TGTGCCAGCAGCTATACGACAGGGGGCAATTCACCCCTCCACTTT.

The gene calls are TRBV4-3 and TRBJ1-1; D not resolved. Germline CDR1 LGHNA, CDR2 YSLEER. The V gene lost 2 bases and the J gene lost 7 bases, with 5 bases spanning the gap. The CDR3 has 11 amino acids. The CDR3 nucleotides read TGCGCCAGCAGCCAAATCGGTGAAGCTTTCTTT. Translation: CASSQIGEAFF.

This clone was observed a single time. The chain links TRBV7-3 to TRBJ2-3, with 13 bases matching TRBD2. Germline CDR1 is SGHTA and CDR2 is FQGTGA. Trimming at V came to 5 bases and at J to 0 bases, leaving 11 bases not matched to a gene. The CDR3 is 19 amino acids. CDR3 bases: TGTGCCAGCAGCGATACCGGGACTAGCGGGGCTTCGAGCACAGATACGCAGTATTTT. Its protein product is CASSDTGTSGASSTDTQYF.

This sequence joins TRBV5-1 and TRBJ1-2, with D tentatively TRBD1 (6 bases). Germline V gene lookup returns CDR1 SGHRS and CDR2 YFSETQ. This CDR3 contains 14 residues. With 6 bases removed from V and 9 bases from J, the gap between germline ends came to 21 bases. The CDR3 nucleotides are TGCGCCAGCACGGAGGCCCCTCGGGGGACAAGCTACACCTTC. This translates into CASTEAPRGTSYTF.

The gene calls are TRBV7-9 and TRBJ1-6; perhaps TRBD1 as D (5 bases). Germline values: CDR1 SEHNR, CDR2 FQNEAQ (reference sequence). CDR3 length: 15 residues. V shed 9 bases and J shed 7 bases, with 19 bases lying between them. CDR3 region: CASPSGAGGNSPLHF. For the CDR3, the DNA is TGTGCCAGTCCTTCCGGGGCGGGAGGAAATTCACCCCTCCACTTT.